Each of the 11 T cell receptor beta chains below was sequenced from the same sample in a study of technical replicates of blood from several donors. Produced via immunoSEQ multiplex PCR; TCRdb's table is partial and in-frame only. The sample lists under 65,000 clones; 90% to 95% were seen once. Source material: PBMCs. Receptors were obtained from a human donor in good health. Some clones in this sample may be carry-over from other donors' samples.

This chain joins TRBV7-2 and TRBJ2-7, with a weak D call TRBD1 (5 bases). Germline V gene data show CDR1 as SGHTA and CDR2 as FQGNSA. Trimming shortened V by 5 bases and J by 3 bases, and 17 bases separated the two germline ends. The CDR3 has 15 amino acids. The CDR3 sequence is CASSQGVEDYYEQYF. In DNA form, the CDR3 reads TGTGCCAGCAGCCAAGGGGTCGAAGATTACTACGAGCAGTACTTC.

The gene calls are TRBV7-2 and TRBJ1-1; maybe TRBD1 (5 bases). Germline V gene lookup returns CDR1 SGHTA and CDR2 FQGNSA. The CDR3 is made up of 15 amino acids. V lost 2 bases to trimming and J lost 4 bases, with 14 bases between them. The CDR3 spells CASSLPGGGSTEAFF. CDR3 DNA: TGTGCCAGCAGCTTACCTGGGGGGGGTAGCACTGAAGCTTTCTTT. Full variable domain (remainder filled in from reference TRBV7-2 and TRBJ1-1): GAGVSQSPSNKVTEKGKDVELRCDPISGHTALYWYRQSLGQGLEFLIYFQGNSAPDKSGLPSDRFSAERTGGSVSTLTIQRTQQEDSAVYLCASSLPGGGSTEAFFGQGTRLTVV.

The genes are TRBV6-5 and TRBJ2-7, with 7 bases aligning to TRBD1. V was clipped by 2 bases and J by 2 bases; unmatched bases: 6. Germline V gene sequence: CDR1 MNHEY, CDR2 SVGAGI. The CDR3 length is 15 residues. The CDR3 sequence is CASSYGQGVPYEQYF. In nucleotides, the CDR3 is TGTGCCAGCAGTTACGGGCAGGGGGTCCCCTACGAGCAGTACTTC.

This chain joins TRBV18 and TRBJ2-7; D is perhaps TRBD2 (6 bases). Germline V gene sequence: CDR1 KGHSH, CDR2 LQKENI. V lost 3 bases, J lost 7 bases, and 13 bases lay in between. This CDR3 is 13 amino acids long. The CDR3 reads CASSPWTEGEQYF. CDR3 in DNA: TGTGCCAGCTCACCCTGGACGGAGGGGGAGCAGTACTTC.

The genes are TRBV30 and TRBJ1-1; a possible D gene is TRBD1 (5 bases). The CDR3 length is 13 residues. V lost 2 bases and J 11 bases, leaving 18 bases between the germline ends. Germline CDR1 GTSNPN, CDR2 SVGIG (reference sequence). The DNA of the CDR3 is TGTGCCTGGAGTTCAGGAGGGGCCGTTCCCGCTTTCTTT. Residues: CAWSSGGAVPAFF.

The CDR3 region is CASSGQIQETQYF. DNA of the CDR3: TGTGCCAGCAGTGGACAGATACAAGAGACCCAGTACTTC. The chain carries TRBV6-5 and TRBJ2-5; possibly TRBD1 for D (6 bases). CDR1 and CDR2 (germline): MNHEY, SVGAGI. There are 13 residues in the CDR3. V was shortened by 5 bases and J by 2 bases, with 9 bases between the two germline ends.

The rearrangement links TRBV11-1 to TRBJ2-5; 11 bases align to TRBD2. Unmatched junction bases numbered 6, after V lost 1 base and J lost 2 bases. This CDR3 is 17 amino acids long. The germline V gene has CDR1 SGHAT and CDR2 FQDESV (reference sequence). Written as DNA, the CDR3 is TGTGCCAGCAGCTTAGGGGCACTAGCGGGGGCTCAAGAGACCCAGTACTTC. Its protein is CASSLGALAGAQETQYF.

The chain combines TRBV5-4 with TRBJ1-2, with 8 bases fitting TRBD1. The CDR3 is made up of 15 amino acids. V lost 4 bases to trimming and J lost 4 bases; unmatched junction nucleotides: 9. CDR1 SGHNT and CDR2 YYREEE come from the germline V gene (reference sequence). CDR3 sequence reads: CASSGNYDRGYGYTF. The CDR3, as DNA: TGTGCCAGCAGCGGTAATTATGACAGGGGCTATGGCTACACCTTC.

The chain has TRBV7-2 and TRBJ2-3; no reliable D call. The germline V gene has CDR1 SGHTA and CDR2 FQGNSA. The CDR3 loop spans 12 amino acids. Deletions cut 3 bases from V and 2 bases from J, with 3 bases between. For the CDR3, the DNA is TGTGCCAGCAGCTTTTACACAGATACGCAGTATTTT. It specifies CASSFYTDTQYF.

The rearrangement uses TRBV6-5 and TRBJ2-5; D is unresolved. Between the trimmed V and J ends, which lost 0 bases and 5 bases, there was a span of 10 bases. The CDR3 is 14 amino acids. Germline V gene sequence: CDR1 MNHEY, CDR2 SVGAGI. The CDR3 region has the DNA TGTGCCAGCAGTTACTCGACCAGGTGGGAGACCCAGTACTTC. Amino acid sequence: CASSYSTRWETQYF.

The genes are TRBV2 and TRBJ1-6; D not certain. The CDR3 contains 15 residues. Germline V CDR1 and CDR2: SNHLY, FYNNEI. Trimming removed 9 bases from V and 6 bases from J, with 18 bases in between. As DNA, the CDR3 is TGTGCCAGTCGGAATAGAGACACCCCTAATTCACCCCTCCACTTT. Residues: CASRNRDTPNSPLHF. Based on the CDR3 plus reference TRBV2 and TRBJ1-6, the full variable domain is EPEVTQTPSHQVTQMGQEVILRCVPISNHLYFYWYRQILGQKVEFLVSFYNNEISEKSEIFDDQFSVERPDGSNFTLKIRSTKLEDSAMYFCASRNRDTPNSPLHFGNGTRLTVT.